The entry below describes one T cell receptor beta chain. In this sample, this clone turned up a few times. Its antigen is still unknown. Within one base of it there is no much larger clone, and no base qualities were kept. TCR beta CDR3 regions were sequenced from DNA using the immunoSEQ Assay. As for the original processing: To compute T cell density, TCR beta template counts were normalized to usable DNA, which was estimated by amplifying housekeeping genes. Richness was estimated using the preseqR package, with extrapolation to 400,000 templates for PBMC samples and to 120,000 templates for tissue samples. Clonality was defined by subtracting Pielou's evenness from one. Tissue-enriched TCRs were identified by differential abundance testing using productive amino-acid clonotypes, minimum total count 5 and alpha 0.1. Repertoire overlap between compartments was quantified with the Jaccard Index and Morisita Overlap Index. TCR beta CDR3s were clustered by GLIPH together with public tetramer-defined viral CDR3s, and at least three viral sequences plus V-gene enrichment were required for viral motifs. The immuneACCESS repertoire file appears here via TCRdb, limited to in-frame rearrangements. These files lack a portion of the clones; in checked studies, under half of the deficit traces to unresolved V genes, and the cause of the others is not known. That table supplies the V and J calls and clone size; D and trimming were determined from the DNA. The sample contains just over 70,000 clones, about 86% of them found a single time. The ten most abundant clones make up 21% of the sample.

The data derive from a study of T cells in localized non-small cell lung cancer (dated by TCRdb to 2020 to 2022). As for the study more broadly: T cell repertoires of 236 early-stage NSCLC patients were analyzed, with tumors being compared against uninvolved tumor-adjacent lungs. The cohort consisted of about 240 treatment-naive NSCLC patients whose localized lung tumors had been resected. Of the NSCLC patients, 129 were male and about a hundred were female, and the mean age was approximately 66 years. Study-level results and caveats: Longer overall survival was associated with higher T cell density in blood, whereas shorter survival was associated with higher clonality in adjacent lung. Because the study design was exploratory, TCR variables were selected using unadjusted p-values without false-discovery rate correction. Because multi-region tumor sequencing was not performed, intratumor heterogeneity could not be ruled out. Of the top 100 tumor clones, a median of approximately 60 were detected in paired uninvolved adjacent lung; roughly 26 were also among that lung's top 100. Uninvolved tumor-adjacent lung showed the highest T cell clonality, higher than tumor, which suggests more focused antigenic responses in the uninvolved tumor-adjacent lung.

At diagnosis, tumor, uninvolved tumor-adjacent lung and peripheral blood were collected and then preserved as a mix of FFPE and fresh-frozen material. For TCR repertoire profiling, the blood samples were analyzed as peripheral blood mononuclear cells. The CDR3 measures 14 amino acids from cysteine to phenylalanine. Of the read, only the CDR3 DNA is kept; its 42 bases are in frame from base 1. CDR1 LNHDA and CDR2 SQIVND are derived from the germline V gene (reference sequence). V and J are truncated by 5 bases and 1 base respectively, leaving an intervening sequence of 11 bases. The sample here was peripheral blood, taken before any cancer treatment. This TCR was recovered from a male donor aged 60 or over with stage III squamous cell lung carcinoma. The sequence links TRBV19 to TRBJ1-1, with the D gene not confidently named. The CDR3 reads CASSSTSWNTEAFF. Read as DNA, the sequence is TGTGCCAGTAGTTCAACTTCATGGAACACTGAAGCTTTCTTT.